This TCR beta chain was found in a study of regulatory T cells in long-lasting Graves disease. Study-level findings and limits: Study of thyroid tissue was not done, with only peripheral blood studied.

The CDR3 has 16 residues. Germline CDR1 SGHRS, CDR2 YFSETQ. The V gene end was trimmed by 0 bases and the J gene end by 6 bases; junction bases not matched to a gene: 4. To make TCR beta libraries, researchers used iRepertoire HTBI primers and Arm-PCR of CDR3 regions. TCRdb re-called the multiplex PCR reads with MiXCR, one entry per CDR3 protein. Of 250,000 or so distinct CDR3 sequences in the sample, around a sixth were seen once. The table lists this clonotype with a few counts. Its antigen is not identified. Specified time point: newly diagnosed GD, antithyroid drugs for less than 3 months. PBMC-derived RNA was used for the TCR library. The same sample was also studied in work on T cells in Graves' hyperthyroidism and ophthalmopathy. This second study says: Using 13 V-J features, a model discriminated ophthalmopathy from stable hyperthyroidism.

The receptor's source is a woman aged 25-40 years with Graves disease. This chain joins TRBV5-1 and TRBJ2-3; 13 nucleotides agree with TRBD2. The sequencing used peripheral blood mononuclear cells (PBMCs), collected at new diagnosis, from a patient treated with antithyroid drugs. The CDR3 DNA follows: TGCGCCAGCAGCTTGGGCCGGACTAGCGGGGGTGATACGCAGTATTTT. Encoded protein: CASSLGRTSGGDTQYF.